This T cell receptor beta chain came from a study of blood T cell repertoires in COVID-19. As for the study in general: Both acute and convalescent COVID-19 samples were obtained from the United States, Italy and Spain. Sources were T cells, B-cell-depleted T cells, or PBMCs; the material itself was cDNA or gDNA.

Germline V CDR1 and CDR2: KGHSH, LQKENI. This CDR3 spans 17 amino acids. V shed 3 bases and J 8 bases; nucleotides not matched to a gene: 10. Original processing notes: Counts of nucleated cells, estimated from reference gene primer amplification, were obtained. The method was immunoSEQ multiplex PCR; TCRdb's version includes in-frame clones alone and lacks a portion of them. Clone size and V and J calls were adopted from that table, with D and trimming inferred from the DNA. The table includes 150,000 or so clones, 70% to 80% detected once. This TCR was sampled from a woman aged 45-59 years with active or convalescent COVID-19. This chain uses TRBV18 with TRBJ2-1; 13 positions match TRBD2. The sequenced material came from peripheral blood. The CDR3 DNA is TGTGCCAGCTCACCTCGGACTAGCGGGAGAGGGGGCCATGAGCAGTTCTTC. It translates to CASSPRTSGRGGHEQFF.